This paragraph covers one T cell receptor (beta chain) sequence. The CDR3 spans 15 residues. CDR1 and CDR2 from the germline V gene are SGHNT and YYREEE (reference sequence). V lost 1 base and J lost 2, with 9 bases in between. This entry is derived from a study of cytomegalovirus exposure and HLA in healthy donors. PCR used 60 Vbeta primers and 13 Jbeta primers. Method: immunoSEQ multiplex PCR; TCRdb's copy keeps in-frame clones and lacks some. The sample has 150,000 to 200,000 clones; just over 75% are singletons. Sequencing was done on a sample of PBMCs. This chain joins TRBV5-4 and TRBJ2-2, with D unclear. The receptor was isolated from a man between 18 and 29 years old in good health and CMV-seronegative. The CDR3 loop is CASSLITANTGELFF. The CDR3 DNA reads TGTGCCAGCAGCTTGATCACAGCTAACACCGGGGAGCTGTTTTTT.